This T cell receptor (beta chain) is drawn from a study of T-cell memory formation after mild COVID-19. From its first to its last residue, the CDR3 has 13 amino acids. Germline V lookup: CDR1 PRHDT, CDR2 FYEKMQ (reference sequence). TCRdb reprocessed the 5' RACE reads via MiXCR and lists one record per CDR3 protein. The table includes about 110,000 distinct CDR3 sequences, 15% to 20% detected once. This clonotype was recorded a few times. It is unclear where the CDR3 begins or ends on the DNA, so no DNA is shown, and the CDR3 is as TCRdb lists it. The chain employs TRBV13 and TRBJ2-1. The clonotype comes from an adult woman who had mild COVID-19 (a few samples of this study predate the infection). Cell type and time point are not known. Source material: PBMCs or a T cell subset sorted from them (not recorded which). The CDR3 region is CASSTSDGNEQFF.